The entry below gives a single T cell receptor beta chain sequence along with its context. Original processing notes: Reference gene primer amplification gave estimated nucleated cell counts. Clones were read by immunoSEQ multiplex PCR, and TCRdb kept only the in-frame ones, dropping some. Clone size and V and J calls were adopted from that table, with D and trimming inferred from the DNA. Altogether just under 350,000 clones are present, around four fifths being singletons, with the ten largest covering roughly 3%. The entry originates in a study of blood T cell repertoires in COVID-19. Germline V gives CDR1 GTSNPN, CDR2 SVGIG (reference sequence). This CDR3 comprises 14 residues. Germline trimming cut 5 bases from V and 3 bases from J; bases unmatched to any gene: 5.

V usage is TRBV30 and J usage is TRBJ1-5; 9 nucleotides match TRBD1. The receptor was isolated from a man aged 30 to 45 with active or convalescent COVID-19. The sample comprised peripheral blood. The CDR3: CAWGTGYNNQPQHF. As DNA, the CDR3 is TGTGCCTGGGGGACAGGGTATAACAATCAGCCCCAGCATTTT.